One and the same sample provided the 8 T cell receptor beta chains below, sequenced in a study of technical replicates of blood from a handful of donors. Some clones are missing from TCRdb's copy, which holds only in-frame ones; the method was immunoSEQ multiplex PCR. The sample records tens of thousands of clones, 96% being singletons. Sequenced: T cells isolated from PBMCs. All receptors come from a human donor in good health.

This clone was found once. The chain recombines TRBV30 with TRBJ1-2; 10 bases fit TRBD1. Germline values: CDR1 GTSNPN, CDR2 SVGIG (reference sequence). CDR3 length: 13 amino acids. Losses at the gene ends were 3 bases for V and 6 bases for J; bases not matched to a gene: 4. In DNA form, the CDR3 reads TGTGCCTGGAGGGCCGGGACAGGGGATGGCTACACCTTC. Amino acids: CAWRAGTGDGYTF.

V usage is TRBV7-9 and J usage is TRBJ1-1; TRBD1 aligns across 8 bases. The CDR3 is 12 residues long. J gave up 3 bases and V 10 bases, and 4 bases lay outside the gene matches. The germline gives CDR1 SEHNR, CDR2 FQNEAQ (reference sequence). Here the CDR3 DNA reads TGTGCCACCAGGACAGGGTACACTGAAGCTTTCTTT. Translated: CATRTGYTEAFF.

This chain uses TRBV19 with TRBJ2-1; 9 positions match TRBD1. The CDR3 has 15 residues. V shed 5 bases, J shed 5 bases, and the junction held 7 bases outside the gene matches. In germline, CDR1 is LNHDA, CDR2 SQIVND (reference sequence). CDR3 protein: CASSSGTGPNNEQFF. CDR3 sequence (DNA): TGTGCCAGTAGTTCCGGGACAGGGCCTAACAATGAGCAGTTCTTC. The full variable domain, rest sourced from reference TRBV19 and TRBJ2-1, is DGGITQSPKYLFRKEGQNVTLSCEQNLNHDAMYWYRQDPGQGLRLIYYSQIVNDFQKGDIAEGYSVSREKKESFPLTVTSAQKNPTAFYLCASSSGTGPNNEQFFGPGTRLTVL.

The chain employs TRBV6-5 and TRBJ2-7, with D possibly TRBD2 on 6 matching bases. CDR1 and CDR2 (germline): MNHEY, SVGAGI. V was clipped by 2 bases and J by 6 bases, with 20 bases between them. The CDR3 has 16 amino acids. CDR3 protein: CASSYPGGERLFEQYF. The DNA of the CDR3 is TGTGCCAGCAGTTACCCCGGGGGAGAGCGCCTGTTCGAGCAGTACTTC.

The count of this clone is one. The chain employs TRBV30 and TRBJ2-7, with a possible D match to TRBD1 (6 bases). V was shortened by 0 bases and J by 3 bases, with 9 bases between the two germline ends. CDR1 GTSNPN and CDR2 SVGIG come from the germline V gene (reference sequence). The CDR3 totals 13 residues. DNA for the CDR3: TGTGCCTGGAGTGTGGACAGTTACTACGAGCAGTACTTC. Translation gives CAWSVDSYYEQYF.

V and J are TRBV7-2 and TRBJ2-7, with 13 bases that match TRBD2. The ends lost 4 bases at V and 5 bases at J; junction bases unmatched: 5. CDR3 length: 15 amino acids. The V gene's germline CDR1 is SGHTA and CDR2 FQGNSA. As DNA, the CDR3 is TGTGCCAGCAGCTACACCGGACTAGCGGGAGACGAGCAGTACTTC. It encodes CASSYTGLAGDEQYF.

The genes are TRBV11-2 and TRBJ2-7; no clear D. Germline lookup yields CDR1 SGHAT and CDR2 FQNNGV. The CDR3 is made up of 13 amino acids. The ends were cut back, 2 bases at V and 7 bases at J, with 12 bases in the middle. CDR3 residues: CASSLSRSGEQYF. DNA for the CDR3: TGTGCCAGCAGCTTATCTAGGAGTGGTGAGCAGTACTTC.

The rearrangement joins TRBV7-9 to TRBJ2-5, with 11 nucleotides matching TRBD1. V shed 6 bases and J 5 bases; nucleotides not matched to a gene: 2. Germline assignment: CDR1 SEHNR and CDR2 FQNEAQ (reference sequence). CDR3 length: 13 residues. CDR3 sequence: CASRDRGLETQYF. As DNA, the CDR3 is TGTGCCAGCAGGGACAGGGGGCTGGAGACCCAGTACTTC.